Each of the 17 T cell receptor beta chains below was sequenced from the same sample in a study of PD-1 blockade in classical Hodgkin lymphoma. All the patients suffered relapse after autologous stem cell transplantation, and brentuximab vedotin exposure differed. Clones were read by immunoSEQ multiplex PCR, and TCRdb kept only the in-frame ones, dropping some. The sample consists of 95,000 to 100,000 clones, around 89% of them appearing once. The source material was peripheral blood mononuclear cells (PBMCs), sampled before the second cycle of nivolumab. The receptors were gathered from a human donor with classical Hodgkin lymphoma.

This clone was counted a single time. The chain combines TRBV5-4 with TRBJ1-1; unclear D gene. Germline V gene data show CDR1 as SGHNT and CDR2 as YYREEE (reference sequence). V was trimmed by 2 bases and J by 3 bases, leaving 14 bases between them. CDR3 length equals 15 residues. CDR3 in DNA: TGTGCCAGCAGCTTTTACTCCAGGCCCCACACTGAAGCTTTCTTT. It translates to CASSFYSRPHTEAFF.

This sequence joins TRBV15 and TRBJ2-2; D possibly corresponds to TRBD2 (6 bases). The germline V gene has CDR1 LNHNV and CDR2 YYDKDF (reference sequence). V gave up 0 bases and J gave up 7 bases, with 12 bases separating them. The CDR3 is 15 amino acids. In DNA, the CDR3 is TGTGCCACCAGCAGAGATCGGGGGAGTGGCGGGGAGCTGTTTTTT. This sequence encodes CATSRDRGSGGELFF.

The rearrangement joins TRBV9 to TRBJ1-5, with D maybe TRBD1 (5 bases). Looked up from germline, CDR1 is SGDLS and CDR2 is YYNGEE. V was cut by 3 bases and J by 3 bases, with 10 bases left in between. This CDR3 is built from 14 residues. The DNA of the CDR3 is TGTGCCAGCAGCGCCGGAGGGGACAATCAGCCCCAGCATTTT. It translates to CASSAGGDNQPQHF. Complete variable domain (other parts from reference TRBV9 and TRBJ1-5): DSGVTQTPKHLITATGQRVTLRCSPRSGDLSVYWYQQSLDQGLQFLIQYYNGEERAKGNILERFSAQQFPDLHSELNLSSLELGDSALYFCASSAGGDNQPQHFGDGTRLSIL.

The chain joins TRBV5-4 to TRBJ2-5; 14 bases are shared with TRBD2. Germline V gives CDR1 SGHNT, CDR2 YYREEE (reference sequence). The CDR3 loop spans 17 amino acids. Trimming removed 3 bases from V and 4 bases from J; junction bases left unmatched: 8. The CDR3 loop is CASSWGTGTSGGETQYF. Written as DNA, the CDR3 is TGTGCCAGCAGCTGGGGTACCGGGACTAGCGGGGGAGAGACCCAGTACTTC.

This clone turned up a few times. The V and J genes are TRBV6-5 and TRBJ2-4; the D gene is possibly TRBD1 (6 bases). The germline V gene encodes CDR1 MNHEY and CDR2 SVGAGI. Trimming cost V 0 bases and J 3 bases, with 12 bases left between them. This CDR3 comprises 16 residues. The CDR3 DNA sequence: TGTGCCAGCAGTTACTCGTGGGGGCAGGTCAAAAACATTCAGTACTTC. Translation gives CASSYSWGQVKNIQYF.

V is TRBV14 and J is TRBJ2-5; D is perhaps TRBD1 (5 bases). Germline loops: CDR1 SGHDN, CDR2 FVKESK. CDR3 length: 15 residues. V lost 4 bases and J lost 2, with 14 bases in between. The DNA for the CDR3 is TGTGCCAGCAGCCTCGACACAGGTTATCAAGAGACCCAGTACTTC. It specifies CASSLDTGYQETQYF.

The sample holds a few counts of this clone. The rearrangement uses TRBV29-1 and TRBJ1-1; D ambiguous. The CDR3 is 10 residues long. Germline CDR1 reads SQVTM; CDR2 reads ANQGSEA. Trimming removed 4 bases from V and 8 bases from J, with 8 bases in between. CDR3 sequence reads: CSVVETEAFF. In DNA form, the CDR3 reads TGCAGCGTTGTCGAGACAGAAGCTTTCTTT.

This clone has a count of ten or more. Within the sample, other DNA sequences also encode this same CDR3. V usage is TRBV7-2 and J usage is TRBJ1-2, with 8 nucleotides matching TRBD1. The CDR3 loop spans 14 amino acids. Germline-derived CDR1 and CDR2 are SGHTA and FQGNSA. V was pared by 0 bases and J by 6 bases, with 3 bases of the junction left unmatched. The CDR3 reads CASSLASGGDGYTF. The CDR3 DNA is TGTGCCAGCAGCTTAGCTTCAGGGGGCGATGGCTACACCTTC.

The chain is built from TRBV20-1 and TRBJ2-7, with D possibly being TRBD2 (6 bases). V was trimmed by 6 bases and J by 3 bases, leaving 9 bases between them. Germline CDR1 and CDR2: DFQATT and SNEGSKA (reference sequence). The CDR3 runs 11 residues. The CDR3 DNA is TGCAGTGCAGGAGGGGACTACGAGCAGTACTTC. It yields the protein CSAGGDYEQYF.

J is TRBJ1-4 and V is TRBV6-5; D is undetermined. The CDR3 is made up of 14 amino acids. The germline V and J ends were trimmed by 0 bases and 6 bases, with 8 bases remaining between them. CDR1 MNHEY and CDR2 SVGAGI come from the germline V gene. CDR3 loop: CASSYSTPDEKLFF. CDR3 nucleotide sequence: TGTGCCAGCAGTTACTCGACCCCAGATGAAAAACTGTTTTTT.

The V gene is TRBV5-6, the J gene TRBJ2-3; D gene uncertain. The CDR3 loop spans 16 amino acids. The germline V gene encodes CDR1 SGHDT and CDR2 YYEEEE. V lost 3 bases to trimming and J lost 6 bases, with 20 bases between them. DNA of the CDR3: TGTGCCAGCAGCTACCGGGCCACCGGTGCCCCGGATACGCAGTATTTT. This sequence encodes CASSYRATGAPDTQYF.

This chain links TRBV5-8 with TRBJ2-1; D gene ambiguous. This CDR3 is 14 amino acids long. Germline loops: CDR1 SGHTS, CDR2 YDEGEE. V was cut by 3 bases and J by 2 bases, with 9 bases left in between. This chain's CDR3 is CASSWPSPYNEQFF. CDR3 DNA sequence: TGTGCCAGCAGCTGGCCTTCACCCTACAATGAGCAGTTCTTC.

This chain links TRBV28 with TRBJ2-4, with 9 nucleotides matching TRBD1. This CDR3 is built from 15 residues. The germline CDR1 and CDR2 sequences are MDHEN and SYDVKM. The J segment lost 0 bases and the V segment lost 8 bases, leaving 5 bases of the junction unmatched. The DNA for the CDR3 is TGTGCCAGCGCTGGACAGGGGAAAGCCAAAAACATTCAGTACTTC. Protein: CASAGQGKAKNIQYF.

This clone was recorded a few times. The chain carries TRBV9 and TRBJ1-5; D is possibly TRBD1 (5 bases). This CDR3 contains 13 residues. The germline V gene encodes CDR1 SGDLS and CDR2 YYNGEE. Trimming left V 0 bases short and J 7 bases short, with 8 bases between. CDR3 DNA: TGTGCCAGCAGCGTAGGGGGCGGACAGCCCCAGCATTTT. Amino acids: CASSVGGGQPQHF.

This rearrangement joins TRBV9 to TRBJ1-2; perhaps TRBD1 as D (6 bases). CDR1 SGDLS and CDR2 YYNGEE come from the germline V gene. The CDR3 length is 15 residues. V was clipped by 5 bases and J by 0 bases, with 14 bases between them. The CDR3 spells CASSLGANTNYGYTF. The CDR3 DNA sequence: TGTGCCAGCAGTCTGGGGGCCAATACTAACTATGGCTACACCTTC.

The chain has TRBV6-5 and TRBJ2-5, with D tentatively TRBD1 or TRBD2 (5 bases each). V lost 1 base and J 7 bases, leaving 10 bases between the germline ends. The germline gives CDR1 MNHEY, CDR2 SVGAGI. This CDR3 has 13 residues. The CDR3 here is CASSYYSGGTQYF. Written as DNA, the CDR3 is TGTGCCAGCAGTTACTATTCTGGGGGGACCCAGTACTTC.

The chain uses TRBV29-1 and TRBJ2-5; D is unresolved. Germline V gene sequence: CDR1 SQVTM, CDR2 ANQGSEA. This CDR3 region has 15 residues. V lost 3 bases and J lost 5, with 19 bases in between. CDR3 DNA: TGCAGCGTTGAGGCCGGGTTGGGGTTCGGGGAGACCCAGTACTTC. It codes for CSVEAGLGFGETQYF.